This T cell receptor beta chain was found in a study of vaccination and CD4 T cells after COVID-19. For the study at large: Every participant was given two doses of BNT162b2 or mRNA-1273 vaccine.

The germline CDR1 and CDR2 sequences are LNHDA and SQIVND (reference sequence). CDR3 length equals 14 residues. Trimming pared 7 bases from V and 8 bases from J, leaving 18 bases between. With regard to this clonotype: Its antigen remains unknown.

Time point of the sample: late sampling 161 to 241 days after vaccination in a few convalescent patients. Specified treatment: roughly 10-day PBMC culture with coronavirus spike peptide pools or control peptides (ViraFEST assay). The Oncomine TCR Beta short-read assay generated sequence data from the DNA of cultured CD4+ T cells. TCRdb re-derived calls from the PCR reads in MiXCR, one entry per CDR3 protein. The sample includes more than 20,000 distinct CDR3 sequences, 41% of them seen just once. Here the sequenced sample was CD4+ T cells from blood, cultured in vitro, taken about 7 months after SARS-CoV-2 vaccination. The clonotype originates from a human donor who had recovered from COVID-19. The chain carries TRBV19 and TRBJ2-1; a possible D gene is TRBD1 (6 bases). The CDR3 nucleotides are TGTGCCAGTATGGGGTCGACAGGAAGGGATGAGCAGTTCTTC. Amino acid sequence: CASMGSTGRDEQFF. The entire variable domain, with the rest obtained from reference TRBV19 and TRBJ2-1, is as follows: DGGITQSPKYLFRKEGQNVTLSCEQNLNHDAMYWYRQDPGQGLRLIYYSQIVNDFQKGDIAEGYSVSREKKESFPLTVTSAQKNPTAFYLCASMGSTGRDEQFFGPGTRLTVL.